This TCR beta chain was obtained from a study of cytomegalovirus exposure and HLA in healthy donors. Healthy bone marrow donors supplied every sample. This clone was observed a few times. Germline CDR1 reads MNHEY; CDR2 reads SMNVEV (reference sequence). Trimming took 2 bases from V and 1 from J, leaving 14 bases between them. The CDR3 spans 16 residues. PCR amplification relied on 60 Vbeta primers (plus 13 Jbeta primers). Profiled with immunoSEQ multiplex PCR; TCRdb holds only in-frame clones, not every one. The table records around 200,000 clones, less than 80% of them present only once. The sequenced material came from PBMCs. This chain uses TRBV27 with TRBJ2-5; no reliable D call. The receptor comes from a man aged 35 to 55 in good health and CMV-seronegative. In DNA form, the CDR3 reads TGTGCCAGCAGTTTACTTGGCAGTCCATCCCAAGAGACCCAGTACTTC. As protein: CASSLLGSPSQETQYF.